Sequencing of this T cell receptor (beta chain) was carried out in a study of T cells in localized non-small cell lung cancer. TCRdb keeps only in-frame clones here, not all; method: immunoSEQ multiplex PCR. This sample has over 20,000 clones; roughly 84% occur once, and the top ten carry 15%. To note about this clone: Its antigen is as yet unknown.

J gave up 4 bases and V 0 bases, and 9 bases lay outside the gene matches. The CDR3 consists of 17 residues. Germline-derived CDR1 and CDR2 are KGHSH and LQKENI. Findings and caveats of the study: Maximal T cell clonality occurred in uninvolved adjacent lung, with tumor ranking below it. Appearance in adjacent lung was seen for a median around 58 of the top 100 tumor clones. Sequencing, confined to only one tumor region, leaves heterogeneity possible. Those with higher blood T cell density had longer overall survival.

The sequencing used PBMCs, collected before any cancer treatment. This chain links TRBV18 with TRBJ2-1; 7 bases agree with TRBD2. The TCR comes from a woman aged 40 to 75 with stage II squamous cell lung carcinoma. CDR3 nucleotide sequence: TGTGCCAGCTCACCACCGATCGGCGGGGGTGAATACAATGAGCAGTTCTTC. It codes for CASSPPIGGGEYNEQFF.